The present TCR beta chain was sequenced within a study of cytomegalovirus exposure and HLA in healthy donors. Study-wide results and limits: The study had only CMV serostatus as immune exposure information.

PCR primers comprised 60 Vbeta and 13 Jbeta primers. Clones were sequenced by immunoSEQ multiplex PCR, and TCRdb holds only the in-frame ones, with some missing. This sample has 120,000 or so clones; 65% to 75% occur once, and the top ten carry roughly 6%. Germline CDR1 is MGHRA and CDR2 is YSYEKL. V was pared by 3 bases and J by 8 bases, with 13 bases of the junction left unmatched. This CDR3 has 15 residues. Details on this clone: The antigen is undetermined.

The genes are TRBV4-1 and TRBJ2-7, with 7 positions matching TRBD2. Sequenced input: PBMCs. The clonotype was recovered from a woman aged 45-59 years in good health and CMV-seropositive. The CDR3 loop reads CASSQVGEGSNKQYF. In DNA, the CDR3 is TGCGCCAGCAGCCAGGTCGGGGAGGGTTCAAACAAGCAGTACTTC.